The clone carrying this TCR beta chain has a single count. The data stem from a study of shared T cell receptors in the human thymus. CDR1 is MNHEY and CDR2 is SMNVEV in the germline V gene (reference sequence). There are 15 residues in the CDR3. Profiled with immunoSEQ multiplex PCR; TCRdb holds only in-frame clones, not every one. This sample has roughly 700,000 clones, with around nine tenths found just once. The same specimen was also included in a second study, on human thymus T cells. Per that study: Thymic material originated from resections removed in the course of corrective heart surgery. As related research reported, thymic repertoires overlapped highly among unrelated individuals.

What was sequenced was thymocytes. The origin of this receptor is a boy in the first two years of life with a congenital heart defect. The V gene is TRBV27, the J gene TRBJ2-5, with 10 bases that match TRBD2. The J call is uncertain, as TRBJ2-7 better fits the DNA end. The CDR3 is CASSPHLAGGNEQYF. DNA of the CDR3: TGTGCCAGCAGTCCGCACTTAGCGGGAGGAAACGAGCAGTACTTC.